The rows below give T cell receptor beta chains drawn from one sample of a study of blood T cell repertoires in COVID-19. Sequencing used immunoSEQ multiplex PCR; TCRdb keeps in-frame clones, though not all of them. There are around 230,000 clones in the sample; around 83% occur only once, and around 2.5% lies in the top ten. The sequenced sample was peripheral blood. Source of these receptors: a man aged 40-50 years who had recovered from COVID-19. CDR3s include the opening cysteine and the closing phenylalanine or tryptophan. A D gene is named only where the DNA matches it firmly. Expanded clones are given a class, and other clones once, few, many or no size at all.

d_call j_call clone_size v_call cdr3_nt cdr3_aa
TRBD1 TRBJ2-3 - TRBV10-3 TGTGCCATCAGGGCGGGACAGGGCACAGATACGCAGTATTTT CAIRAGQGTDTQYF
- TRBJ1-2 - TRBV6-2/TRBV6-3 TGTGCCAGCAGTTACGAGAGAATCTATGGCTACACCTTC CASSYERIYGYTF
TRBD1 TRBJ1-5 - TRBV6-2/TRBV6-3 TGTGCCAGCAGCCCGACAGGGACCCAGCCCCAGCATTTT CASSPTGTQPQHF
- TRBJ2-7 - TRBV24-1 TGTGCCACCAGTGATTTGGGCTCCACCTACGAGCAGTACTTC CATSDLGSTYEQYF
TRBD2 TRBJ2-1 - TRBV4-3 TGCGCCAGCAGTCGGACTAGCGGGACAGTCGATGAGCAGTTCTTC CASSRTSGTVDEQFF
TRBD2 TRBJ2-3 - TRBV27 TGTGCCAGCAGCCGGACTAGCCCTAGGGGAGATACGCAGTATTTT CASSRTSPRGDTQYF
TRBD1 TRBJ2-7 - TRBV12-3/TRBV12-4 TGTGCCAGCAGCGGGACAGGCTACGAGCAGTACTTC CASSGTGYEQYF
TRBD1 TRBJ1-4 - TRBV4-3 TGCGCCAGCAGCCAAGACAGGGGGCGAACTAATGAAAAACTGTTTTTT CASSQDRGRTNEKLFF
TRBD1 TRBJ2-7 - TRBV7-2 TGTGCCAGCAGCGTTACCGGGACAGGCGAGCTCGAGCAGTACTTC CASSVTGTGELEQYF
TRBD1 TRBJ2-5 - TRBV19 TGTGCCAGCAAGGGGACAGTTCAAGAGACCCAGTACTTC CASKGTVQETQYF
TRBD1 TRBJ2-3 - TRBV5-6 TGTGCCAGCAGCATCGGACAGGGGAACCCAGATACGCAGTATTTT CASSIGQGNPDTQYF
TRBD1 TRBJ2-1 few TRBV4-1 TGCGCCAGCAGCCCAAGGGACAGCCTTTCCTACAATGAGCAGTTCTTC CASSPRDSLSYNEQFF
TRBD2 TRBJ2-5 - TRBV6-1 TGTGCCAGCAGTGGAGGGGAAACTAGCGGGAGGGAAGAGACCCAGTACTTC CASSGGETSGREETQYF
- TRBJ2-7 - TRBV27 TGTGCCAGCAGTTTACGGGAGTTCGTGGACGAGCAGTACTTC CASSLREFVDEQYF
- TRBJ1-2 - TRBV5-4 TGTGCCAGCAGTCTCCGGGACATACCCACTCAGGGCTACACCTTC CASSLRDIPTQGYTF
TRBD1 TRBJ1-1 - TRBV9 TGTGCCAGCAGCGTTGGGGGGACAGGGGGACATTTCTTT CASSVGGTGGHFF
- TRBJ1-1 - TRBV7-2 TGTGCCAGCAGCTCATGGGGGGGGCGGATGAACACTGAAGCTTTCTTT CASSSWGGRMNTEAFF
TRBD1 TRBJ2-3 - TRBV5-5 TGTGCCAGCAGCGTCGTAGGACAGGCATACACAGATACGCAGTATTTT CASSVVGQAYTDTQYF
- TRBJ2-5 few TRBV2 TGTGCCAGCAGAGAGGGAGAGACCCAGTACTTC CASREGETQYF
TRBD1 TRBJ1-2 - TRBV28 TGTGCCAGCAGCCCACGACAGGGGGCAGTTAAGGGCTACACCTTC CASSPRQGAVKGYTF
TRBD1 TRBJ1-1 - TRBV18 TGTGCCAGCTCACCGGGACAGGGGGTTTCTGAAGCTTTCTTT CASSPGQGVSEAFF
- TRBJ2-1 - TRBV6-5 TGTGCCAGCAGTATGAGCTCCTACAATGAGCAGTTCTTC CASSMSSYNEQFF